Below, 25 T cell receptor beta chains from the same sample are listed, as sequenced in a study of blood T cell repertoires in COVID-19. Profiled with immunoSEQ multiplex PCR; TCRdb holds only in-frame clones, not every one. The top ten hold more than 3.5% of the sample, which has roughly 36,000 clones, 90% to 95% seen once. Sequencing input: peripheral blood. Receptors originate from a human donor with active COVID-19. The donor label of this sample is uncertain.

The V call is TRBV3-1 (or the pseudogene TRBV3-2), the J call TRBJ2-3; a possible D gene is TRBD1 (7 bases). CDR1 is LGHDT, CDR2 YNNKEL, per germline (reference sequence). The CDR3 length is 12 residues. Between the trimmed V and J ends, which lost 4 bases and 7 bases, there was a span of 9 bases. CDR3 in amino acids: CASSPGGYTQYF. The CDR3 DNA reads TGTGCCAGCAGCCCAGGGGGGTATACGCAGTATTTT.

V and J are TRBV2 and TRBJ2-7; perhaps TRBD1 as D (5 bases). Per the germline V gene, CDR1 is SNHLY and CDR2 is FYNNEI. The CDR3 is 13 residues long. Trimming stripped 3 bases from V and 4 bases from J, with 10 bases between. CDR3 DNA sequence: TGTGCCAGCAGTGAGCGCAGGACATACGAGCAGTACTTC. The encoded protein is CASSERRTYEQYF.

The V and J genes are TRBV11-2 and TRBJ2-3; TRBD2 matches 10 bases. J gave up 1 base and V 5 bases, and 3 bases lay outside the gene matches. The germline CDR1 and CDR2 sequences are SGHAT and FQNNGV. This CDR3 spans 15 amino acids. CDR3 protein: CASSPGLAGTDTQYF. The CDR3 coding sequence is TGTGCCAGCAGCCCCGGACTAGCGGGCACAGATACGCAGTATTTT.

The chain links TRBV2 to TRBJ1-3; TRBD1 is a possible D gene (6 bases). Trimming shortened V by 1 base and J by 4 bases, and 11 bases separated the two germline ends. Germline V gene data show CDR1 as SNHLY and CDR2 as FYNNEI. The CDR3 extends over 15 amino acids. CDR3 in DNA: TGTGCCAGCAGTGAAGGGCAGGGGAACGGAAACACCATATATTTT. Residues: CASSEGQGNGNTIYF.

This chain uses TRBV4-2 with TRBJ2-5; the match to TRBD1 covers 12 bases. V shed 4 bases and J 0 bases; nucleotides not matched to a gene: 12. This CDR3 comprises 19 residues. CDR1 is LGHNA, CDR2 YNFKEQ, per germline. In DNA form, the CDR3 reads TGTGCCAGCAGCCCCGGGACAGGGGGCTTACATGGGTACCAAGAGACCCAGTACTTC. It translates to CASSPGTGGLHGYQETQYF.

The gene calls are TRBV2 and TRBJ1-1, with D perhaps matching TRBD1 (6 bases). Germline V gives CDR1 SNHLY, CDR2 FYNNEI. CDR3 length: 23 residues. Deletions cut 3 bases from V and 3 bases from J, with 38 bases between. CDR3: CASSDLASPGPIRQDLVDTEAFF. The CDR3 DNA reads TGTGCCAGCAGTGACCTCGCAAGCCCCGGACCAATTCGACAGGATCTAGTCGACACTGAAGCTTTCTTT.

The gene calls are TRBV25-1 and TRBJ2-5; 7 bases line up with TRBD1. The length of the CDR3 is 13 residues. Per the germline V gene, CDR1 is MGHDK and CDR2 is SYGVNS. The V segment lost 9 bases and the J segment 3 bases; nucleotides outside the gene matches: 7. For the CDR3, the DNA is TGTGCCAGTAAAGGGACAGTCAAAGAGACCCAGTACTTC. Its protein is CASKGTVKETQYF.

The rearrangement joins TRBV6-2 or TRBV6-3 to TRBJ1-2, with D perhaps TRBD1 (6 bases). V lost 2 bases to trimming and J lost 4 bases, with 20 bases between them. The germline gives CDR1 MNHEY, CDR2 SVGEGT. There are 17 residues in the CDR3. CDR3: CASSYHGHRAGLYGYTF. The CDR3 bases are TGTGCCAGCAGTTACCACGGACACAGGGCTGGCCTCTATGGCTACACCTTC.

This rearrangement joins TRBV9 to TRBJ1-1; D is possibly TRBD1 (6 bases). Germline loops: CDR1 SGDLS, CDR2 YYNGEE. The CDR3 is made up of 15 amino acids. V was clipped by 2 bases and J by 0 bases, with 11 bases between them. CDR3 sequence (DNA): TGTGCCAGCAGCGTCCGGGACACCTTGAACACTGAAGCTTTCTTT. Translated: CASSVRDTLNTEAFF.

V and J are TRBV4-1 and TRBJ2-7; 7 positions agree with TRBD2. Trimming cost V 1 base and J 4 bases; bases outside gene matches: 1. The CDR3 runs 13 residues. Per the germline V gene, CDR1 is MGHRA and CDR2 is YSYEKL. The CDR3 nucleotides read TGCGCCAGCAGCCAAGGGGGGGGATACGAGCAGTACTTC. This translates into CASSQGGGYEQYF.

The chain combines TRBV7-9 with TRBJ2-7, with D tentatively TRBD2 (5 bases). CDR3 length: 13 residues. Germline V gene data show CDR1 as SEHNR and CDR2 as FQNEAQ (reference sequence). Between the trimmed V and J ends, which lost 3 bases and 3 bases, there was a span of 9 bases. The DNA for the CDR3 is TGTGCCAGCAGCTTCTTCGGGATCTACGAGCAGTACTTC. Amino acid sequence: CASSFFGIYEQYF.

The gene calls are TRBV28 and TRBJ2-7; D possibly corresponds to TRBD1 (5 bases). Trimming shortened V by 3 bases and J by 0 bases, and 12 bases separated the two germline ends. This CDR3 comprises 15 residues. Germline V gives CDR1 MDHEN, CDR2 SYDVKM. The CDR3 loop reads CASSLGQVYSYEQYF. The CDR3 coding sequence is TGTGCCAGCAGTTTGGGGCAGGTCTACTCCTACGAGCAGTACTTC.

CDR3 in DNA: TGTGCCAGCAGCTTACGAGCAGGGGGCGCGCGGAACACTGAAGCTTTCTTT. It codes for CASSLRAGGARNTEAFF. The chain joins TRBV13 to TRBJ1-1, with 8 bases matching TRBD1. Germline-derived CDR1 and CDR2 are PRHDT and FYEKMQ (reference sequence). The junction had 9 bases not matched to a gene; V was cut back by 2 bases and J by 1 base. The CDR3 totals 17 residues.

The chain joins TRBV6-1 to TRBJ1-2; 8 bases line up with TRBD1. With 3 bases clipped from V and 6 bases from J, the junction kept 3 bases outside the gene matches. The CDR3 runs to 13 residues. Germline V lookup: CDR1 MNHNS, CDR2 SASEGT. The CDR3 nucleotides read TGTGCCAGCAGTGAGCAGGGGGCTGATGGCTACACCTTC. Translation: CASSEQGADGYTF.

The chain carries TRBV28 and TRBJ1-1, with D unclear. This CDR3 comprises 13 residues. Germline loops: CDR1 MDHEN, CDR2 SYDVKM. V lost 5 bases and J 11 bases, leaving 18 bases between the germline ends. CDR3 nucleotides: TGTGCCAGCAGTCCTGATCGCAGGAACCCGGCTTTCTTT. Encoded protein: CASSPDRRNPAFF.

The rearrangement links TRBV28 to TRBJ1-4; D is unresolved. CDR3 length: 16 amino acids. Germline lookup yields CDR1 MDHEN and CDR2 SYDVKM. V lost 7 bases to trimming and J lost 8 bases, with 23 bases between them. The CDR3 region has the DNA TGTGCCAGCATCCCATACTCGCGAGGGTCGAGGGAAAAACTGTTTTTT. Amino acid sequence: CASIPYSRGSREKLFF.

This clone was observed a handful of times. The chain joins TRBV19 to TRBJ2-7, with D unresolved. Germline-derived CDR1 and CDR2 are LNHDA and SQIVND (reference sequence). V gave up 4 bases and J gave up 7 bases, with 11 bases separating them. The CDR3 totals 12 residues. CDR3 nucleotides: TGTGCCAGTAGTACAAACAAAGCGGAGCAGTACTTC. This encodes CASSTNKAEQYF.

This chain links TRBV19 with TRBJ2-3, with D maybe TRBD2 (5 bases). The germline V and J ends were trimmed by 6 bases and 7 bases, with 11 bases remaining between them. The CDR3 covers 12 residues. In germline, CDR1 is LNHDA, CDR2 SQIVND (reference sequence). The CDR3: CASSGNVNTQYF. CDR3 bases: TGTGCCAGTAGCGGGAACGTAAATACGCAGTATTTT. The variable domain in full, completed from reference TRBV19 and TRBJ2-3, reads DGGITQSPKYLFRKEGQNVTLSCEQNLNHDAMYWYRQDPGQGLRLIYYSQIVNDFQKGDIAEGYSVSREKKESFPLTVTSAQKNPTAFYLCASSGNVNTQYFGPGTRLTVL.

The V gene is TRBV7-2, the J gene TRBJ2-5; TRBD2 agrees at 9 bases. The CDR3 is 14 amino acids. After removal of 10 bases from V and 5 bases from J, the junction contained 11 bases not matched to a gene. Germline CDR1 is SGHTA and CDR2 is FQGNSA. The CDR3 DNA follows: TGTGCCATTTCCAAGGGTAGCGGGGGTGAGACCCAGTACTTC. Translating gives CAISKGSGGETQYF.

In DNA, the CDR3 is TGCGCCAGCAGTGAGTCGGCGAAAAGGGGGCGCGACGGGGAGCTGTTTTTT. It is translated as CASSESAKRGRDGELFF. The chain recombines TRBV10-1 with TRBJ2-2, with 7 bases matching TRBD1. Germline CDR1 WNHNN, CDR2 SYGVQD (reference sequence). The CDR3 runs to 17 residues. The junction had 11 bases not matched to a gene; V was cut back by 0 bases and J by 7 bases.

The chain links TRBV6-6 to TRBJ1-3; D gene unclear. The CDR3 runs 15 residues. Trimming took off 8 bases at V and 2 bases at J, with 16 bases between the two ends. Per the germline V gene, CDR1 is MNHNY and CDR2 is SVGAGI (reference sequence). The chain's CDR3 is CASSNRGVAGNTIYF. The CDR3 nucleotides are TGTGCCAGCTCAAATCGGGGTGTTGCTGGAAACACCATATATTTT.

CDR3 DNA sequence: TGTGCCAGCAGTGAAAGCAGGGCACGAAACACTGAAGCTTTCTTT. This encodes CASSESRARNTEAFF. The rearrangement uses TRBV2 and TRBJ1-1, with D maybe TRBD1 (5 bases). With 2 bases removed from V and 2 bases from J, the gap between germline ends came to 12 bases. The CDR3 consists of 15 residues. Germline-derived CDR1 and CDR2 are SNHLY and FYNNEI.

The rearrangement uses TRBV5-6 and TRBJ2-7; D is unresolved. The CDR3 is 12 amino acids. CDR1 SGHDT and CDR2 YYEEEE come from the germline V gene. Trimming took off 4 bases at V and 4 bases at J, with 9 bases between the two ends. CDR3 DNA sequence: TGTGCCAGCAGCCGTTTCCTGTACGAGCAGTACTTC. Residues: CASSRFLYEQYF.

CDR3 protein: CASGPVSNQPQHF. Here the CDR3 DNA reads TGTGCCAGCGGTCCAGTTAGCAATCAGCCCCAGCATTTT. The genes are TRBV6-5 and TRBJ1-5, with D hard to call. The germline gives CDR1 MNHEY, CDR2 SVGAGI. The ends were cut back, 8 bases at V and 0 bases at J, with 8 bases in the middle. This CDR3 has 13 residues.

The chain links TRBV9 to TRBJ2-3, with D perhaps TRBD2 (6 bases). The CDR3 is 14 residues long. The germline gives CDR1 SGDLS, CDR2 YYNGEE. V lost 2 bases, J lost 3 bases, and 10 bases lay in between. In DNA form, the CDR3 reads TGTGCCAGCAGCGTGGGGGGTTGGACAGATACGCAGTATTTT. The encoded protein is CASSVGGWTDTQYF.